The 27 T cell receptor beta chains in this list originate from one sample, sequenced in a study of T cells after yellow fever vaccination (dated by TCRdb to 2018 to 2020). This specimen's treatment or condition label, per the study, means: live attenuated yellow fever vaccine strain. Library preparation was by 5' RACE. The sequencing machine was an Illumina HiSeq 2500. Clones were called with MiXCR by TCRdb after fastp trimmed the public reads at Q25, and only in-frame beta chains were retained. CDR3 protein sequences are deduplicated, and each keeps its most common genes and DNA. This sample is represented by some 160,000 distinct CDR3 sequences; approximately 6.8% of them were singletons. Clones ranked in the top ten supply approximately 2.4% of the sample. The specimen was CD4+ T cells sorted from PBMCs, collected 5 days after the first yellow fever vaccination. The source is a man younger than 35 who received the YFV17D yellow fever vaccine.

V gene TRBV24-1 combines with J gene TRBJ1-2; tentatively, D is TRBD1 (6 bases). Germline CDR1 is KGHDR and CDR2 is SFDVKD. The CDR3 totals 12 residues. Trimming left V 4 bases short and J 7 bases short, with 9 bases between. The CDR3 DNA sequence: TGTGCCACCAGTGACCCAGGGGCTGGCTACACCTTC. Its protein is CATSDPGAGYTF.

At least ten counts were recorded for this clonotype. The J gene is TRBJ2-5, the V gene TRBV7-2; 12 bases agree with TRBD2. V was pared by 6 bases and J by 5 bases, with 4 bases of the junction left unmatched. Germline CDR1 SGHTA, CDR2 FQGNSA. The CDR3 contains 14 residues. For the CDR3, the DNA is TGTGCCAGCAGACCGACTAGCGGGAGCGAGACCCAGTACTTC. The encoded protein is CASRPTSGSETQYF.

This clonotype was seen a few times. This rearrangement joins TRBV3-1 to TRBJ1-4; D is unresolved. The V and J ends lost 3 bases and 7 bases respectively, with 9 bases between them. CDR1 is LGHDT, CDR2 YNNKEL, per germline (reference sequence). The CDR3 sequence is 13 residues long. The chain's CDR3 is CASSHGPSEKLFF. CDR3 bases: TGTGCCAGCAGCCATGGGCCCAGTGAAAAACTGTTTTTT.

This clonotype came up a few times. The J gene is TRBJ2-1, the V gene TRBV5-1; D ambiguous. The CDR3 totals 11 residues. Trimming removed 2 bases from V and 10 bases from J, with 7 bases in between. Germline CDR1 and CDR2: SGHRS and YFSETQ. The CDR3 sequence: CASSFLDEQFF. CDR3 sequence (DNA): TGCGCCAGCAGCTTCCTTGACGAGCAGTTCTTC.

This clonotype was detected many times. V usage is TRBV5-1 and J usage is TRBJ2-5; D is possibly TRBD1 (6 bases). The CDR3 runs 14 residues. Germline lookup yields CDR1 SGHRS and CDR2 YFSETQ. The ends were cut back, 3 bases at V and 5 bases at J, with 14 bases in the middle. Written as DNA, the CDR3 is TGCGCCAGCAGCTCCTCGGACAGAAGGGAGACCCAGTACTTC. Amino acid sequence: CASSSSDRRETQYF.

This clonotype turned up a few times. The V call is TRBV7-2, the J call TRBJ2-7; possibly TRBD1 or TRBD2 for D (6 bases each). CDR1 SGHTA and CDR2 FQGNSA come from the germline V gene. This CDR3 spans 16 amino acids. The V end lost 5 bases, the J end lost 0 bases, and 17 bases lay between the germline ends. DNA of the CDR3: TGTGCCAGCAGCCGTCGGACGGGGGCGGGCTCCTACGAGCAGTACGTC. It translates to CASSRRTGAGSYEQYV.

The V call is TRBV5-1, the J call TRBJ1-2; D remains unclear. This CDR3 region has 14 residues. The germline gives CDR1 SGHRS, CDR2 YFSETQ. V was cut by 2 bases and J by 0 bases, with 8 bases left in between. CDR3 loop: CASSFTESNYGYTF. The CDR3 coding sequence is TGCGCCAGCAGCTTTACAGAGTCTAACTATGGCTACACCTTC.

About this clonotype: A much larger clone differs by one base, so this may be a read error. The chain links TRBV24-1 to TRBJ2-1; 7 bases are a match to TRBD1. The CDR3 length is 16 residues. The ends lost 1 base at V and 7 bases at J; junction bases unmatched: 9. Germline assignment: CDR1 KGHDR and CDR2 SFDVKD. The CDR3: CATSDFRQGSGNEQFF. The CDR3 DNA is TGTGCCACCAGTGATTTCAGACAGGGATCGGGTAATGAGCAGTTCTTC.

This clonotype was observed at least ten times. J is TRBJ1-3 and V is TRBV12-3 or TRBV12-4; D is unclear. V was clipped by 8 bases and J by 8 bases, with 16 bases between them. This CDR3 has 13 residues. CDR3 in DNA: TGTGCCAGCCTCAAGAACGGTGGGGACACCATATATTTT. It translates to CASLKNGGDTIYF.

This clonotype was seen only once. This sequence may be a read error, since a much larger clone differs from it by one base. The chain combines TRBV20-1 with TRBJ2-1, with D tentatively TRBD1 or TRBD2 (5 bases each). V lost 0 bases to trimming and J lost 9 bases, with 12 bases between them. Germline loops: CDR1 DFQATT, CDR2 SNEGSKA (reference sequence). This CDR3 has 13 amino acids. The CDR3 sequence is CSARDSGTIEQFF. In nucleotides, the CDR3 is TGCAGTGCTAGAGATAGTGGGACCATTGAGCAGTTCTTC.

Many counts were recorded for this clonotype. The chain uses TRBV6-2 or TRBV6-3 and TRBJ2-3; D is uncertain. V gave up 0 bases and J gave up 7 bases, with 5 bases separating them. This CDR3 has 12 amino acids. Germline CDR1 is MNHEY and CDR2 is SVGEGT. CDR3 loop: CASSYSGNTQYF. The CDR3 DNA follows: TGTGCCAGCAGTTACTCGGGTAATACGCAGTATTTT.

A few counts support this clonotype. The rearrangement joins TRBV12-5 to TRBJ2-2; D ambiguous. This CDR3 has 14 residues. Between the trimmed V and J ends, which lost 7 bases and 4 bases, there was a span of 13 bases. The V gene's germline CDR1 is LGHNT and CDR2 FRNRAP. The CDR3 bases are TGTGCTAGTGAGGGCTGGGTAGGCACCGGGGAGCTGTTTTTT. Translation: CASEGWVGTGELFF.

Remarks on this clonotype: This sequence may be a read error, since a much larger clone differs from it by one base. The chain's CDR3 is CASSFIPDGEQFF. The CDR3 DNA reads as TGTGCCAGCAGCTTTATCCCCGACGGTGAGCAGTTCTTC. This chain connects TRBV11-3 to TRBJ2-1; D is uncertain. The CDR3 sequence is 13 residues long. Germline CDR1 SGHNT, CDR2 YENEEA. Deletions cut 3 bases from V and 9 bases from J, with 12 bases between.

This clonotype was seen repeatedly, ten times or more. This chain's CDR3 is CASSPNRGFNEKLFF. In nucleotides, the CDR3 is TGTGCCAGCAGCCCAAACAGGGGATTCAATGAAAAACTGTTTTTT. The rearrangement links TRBV7-2 to TRBJ1-4, with 7 positions matching TRBD1. CDR3 length: 15 residues. Trimming removed 5 bases from V and 5 bases from J; junction bases left unmatched: 8. Germline values: CDR1 SGHTA, CDR2 FQGNSA.

This clonotype showed up many times. The genes are TRBV28 and TRBJ2-2; D is perhaps TRBD2 (6 bases). This CDR3 is 15 amino acids long. CDR1 and CDR2 from the germline V gene are MDHEN and SYDVKM. V was shortened by 6 bases and J by 0 bases, with 11 bases between the two germline ends. The CDR3 spells CASSPGGANTGELFF. The DNA for the CDR3 is TGTGCCAGCAGCCCAGGCGGGGCGAACACCGGGGAGCTGTTTTTT.

This clonotype was recorded at least ten times. The chain recombines TRBV3-1 with TRBJ2-1; D might be TRBD2 (6 bases). Between the trimmed V and J ends, which lost 5 bases and 4 bases, there was a span of 21 bases. This CDR3 has 17 amino acids. CDR1 is LGHDT, CDR2 YNNKEL, per germline (reference sequence). The CDR3 loop reads CASSALSGSATYNEQFF. For the CDR3, the DNA is TGTGCCAGCAGCGCACTTTCCGGGAGTGCGACTTACAATGAGCAGTTCTTC.

This clonotype came up a few times. V is TRBV7-9 and J is TRBJ1-2; D call uncertain. The CDR3 is 12 amino acids. With 1 base removed from V and 7 bases from J, the gap between germline ends came to 7 bases. Germline CDR1 is SEHNR and CDR2 is FQNEAQ (reference sequence). CDR3 sequence (DNA): TGTGCCAGCAGCTTAGAGGCCTTTGGCTACACCTTC. Translation: CASSLEAFGYTF.

In its sample, this clonotype was seen many times. The V and J genes are TRBV7-2 and TRBJ1-1; D is unresolved. Trimming left V 0 bases short and J 0 bases short, with 8 bases between. CDR1 is SGHTA, CDR2 FQGNSA, per germline. The CDR3 is 15 residues long. The CDR3 bases are TGTGCCAGCAGCTTAGCGCCCGCGGTGAACACTGAAGCTTTCTTT. This codes for CASSLAPAVNTEAFF.

In this sample, this clonotype turned up many times. The CDR3 spells CASSSGLAGGRETQYF. In DNA form, the CDR3 reads TGTGCCAGCAGCTCGGGACTAGCGGGGGGGCGGGAGACCCAGTACTTC. The chain recombines TRBV9 with TRBJ2-5; 16 nucleotides agree with TRBD2. The CDR3 runs to 16 residues. The V and J ends lost 4 bases and 5 bases, in that order; junction bases with no gene match: 5. Germline loops: CDR1 SGDLS, CDR2 YYNGEE.

This clonotype was counted many times. This chain connects TRBV3-1 to TRBJ1-1, with D unclear. CDR3 length equals 12 residues. In germline, CDR1 is LGHDT, CDR2 YNNKEL (reference sequence). V was clipped by 4 bases and J by 7 bases, with 10 bases between them. Written as DNA, the CDR3 is TGTGCCAGCAGCCCTAATGAAGGTGAAGCTTTCTTT. Protein sequence: CASSPNEGEAFF.

The chain uses TRBV12-3 or TRBV12-4 and TRBJ2-3; unclear D gene. The CDR3 loop spans 13 amino acids. V was clipped by 6 bases and J by 4 bases, with 11 bases between them. CDR3 residues: CASSTQPPDTQYF. The CDR3 nucleotides are TGTGCCAGCAGCACCCAACCCCCAGATACGCAGTATTTT.

This clonotype occurred many times. The chain combines TRBV24-1 with TRBJ2-7, with 7 bases that match TRBD1. Germline CDR1 KGHDR, CDR2 SFDVKD. This CDR3 region has 16 residues. V was pared by 1 base and J by 0 bases, with 5 bases of the junction left unmatched. The CDR3: CATSDLGGPSSYEQYV. The CDR3 DNA reads TGTGCCACCAGTGATTTAGGGGGCCCTAGCTCCTACGAGCAGTACGTC.

V usage is TRBV3-1 and J usage is TRBJ1-6; weak D call: TRBD1 (5 bases). CDR3 length: 14 amino acids. Germline loops: CDR1 LGHDT, CDR2 YNNKEL (reference sequence). V lost 0 bases and J lost 6, with 6 bases in between. The CDR3 region is CASSQDRVNSPLHF. CDR3 in DNA: TGTGCCAGCAGCCAAGACAGGGTTAATTCACCCCTCCACTTT.

This clonotype was detected ten times or more. V is TRBV5-1 and J is TRBJ2-6; no definite D call. The germline V gene has CDR1 SGHRS and CDR2 YFSETQ. The V gene lost 0 bases and the J gene lost 0 bases, with 13 bases spanning the gap. CDR3 length: 18 residues. The CDR3 DNA reads TGCGCCAGCAGCTTGGCACGGACGATGAGCTCTGGGGCCAACGTCCTGACTTTC. Translated: CASSLARTMSSGANVLTF. Using reference TRBV5-1 and TRBJ2-6 for the parts outside the CDR3, the full variable domain is KAGVTQTPRYLIKTRGQQVTLSCSPISGHRSVSWYQQTPGQGLQFLFEYFSETQRNKGNFPGRFSGRQFSNSRSEMNVSTLELGDSALYLCASSLARTMSSGANVLTFGAGSRLTVL.

This rearrangement joins TRBV29-1 to TRBJ1-1; D remains ambiguous. This CDR3 has 12 amino acids. Germline values: CDR1 SQVTM, CDR2 ANQGSEA. V lost 5 bases and J lost 4, with 11 bases in between. CDR3 region: CSVIEAGTEAFF. The CDR3 bases are TGCAGCGTTATTGAGGCGGGCACTGAAGCTTTCTTT.

The chain has TRBV4-3 and TRBJ1-3; D remains ambiguous. This CDR3 spans 14 amino acids. V was trimmed by 1 base and J by 0 bases, leaving 4 bases between them. Germline V gives CDR1 LGHNA, CDR2 YSLEER. This CDR3 is CASSQAFSGNTIYF. In DNA form, the CDR3 reads TGCGCCAGCAGCCAAGCATTCTCTGGAAACACCATATATTTT.

This clonotype was counted ten times or more. This chain links TRBV28 with TRBJ2-2; D possibly corresponds to TRBD1 (5 bases). Trimming left V 2 bases short and J 7 bases short, with 8 bases between. Per the germline V gene, CDR1 is MDHEN and CDR2 is SYDVKM. The CDR3 extends over 13 amino acids. CDR3 amino acids: CASSLERGGELFF. The DNA for the CDR3 is TGTGCCAGCAGTTTAGAAAGGGGCGGGGAGCTGTTTTTT.